The 12 T cell receptor beta chains listed next were all sequenced from one sample in a study of T-cell memory formation after mild COVID-19. TCRdb fed the 5' RACE reads into MiXCR, producing one record per CDR3 protein. Here the sample spans 400,000 to 450,000 distinct CDR3 sequences, roughly 18% being singletons. The sequenced sample was PBMCs or a T cell subset sorted from them (not recorded which). The receptors were gathered from a man between 18 and 35 years old who had mild COVID-19 (a few samples of this study predate the infection). Cell type and time point are not known.

This clonotype was seen more than once but under ten times. V and J are TRBV5-1 and TRBJ1-2; tentatively, D is TRBD1 (6 bases). There are 14 residues in the CDR3. V gave up 4 bases and J gave up 6 bases, with 16 bases separating them. The germline CDR1 and CDR2 sequences are SGHRS and YFSETQ. The CDR3 protein is CASSVDRRTHGYTF. The CDR3 DNA reads as TGCGCCAGCAGCGTCGACAGGAGGACGCATGGCTACACCTTC.

This chain links TRBV23-1 with TRBJ2-2; TRBD1 matches at 8 bases. TRBV23-1 is an ORF, with its function uncertain. V shed 4 bases, J shed 1 base, and the junction held 5 bases outside the gene matches. The CDR3 length is 16 residues. CDR3 DNA: TGCGCCAGCAGTCCGAGGACAGGGTGGAACACCGGGGAGCTGTTTTTT. Its protein product is CASSPRTGWNTGELFF.

The table lists this clonotype with a few counts. V gene TRBV13 combines with J gene TRBJ1-2; TRBD1 is a possible D gene (5 bases). The germline V gene encodes CDR1 PRHDT and CDR2 FYEKMQ (reference sequence). V lost 5 bases, J lost 6 bases, and 16 bases lay in between. The CDR3 consists of 14 residues. For the CDR3, the DNA is TGTGCCAGCAGCCCGGGACCCCCCGACGATGGCTACACCTTC. Protein: CASSPGPPDDGYTF.

This clonotype was detected only a few times. The rearrangement joins TRBV11-3 to TRBJ2-1; possibly TRBD1 for D (6 bases). The CDR3 length is 15 residues. Germline CDR1 is SGHNT and CDR2 is YENEEA. Trimming pared 5 bases from V and 3 bases from J, leaving 14 bases between. CDR3 region: CASSQKQGDYNEQFF. In DNA, the CDR3 is TGTGCCAGCAGCCAAAAACAGGGAGACTACAATGAGCAGTTCTTC.

V usage is TRBV7-9 and J usage is TRBJ2-7; TRBD2 is a possible D gene (6 bases). Trimming stripped 5 bases from V and 1 base from J, with 12 bases between. The CDR3 loop spans 14 amino acids. CDR1 is SEHNR and CDR2 is FQNEAQ in the germline V gene (reference sequence). In DNA, the CDR3 is TGTGCCAGCAGCCCGCGGGGTGGTTCCTACGAGCAGTACTTC. This codes for CASSPRGGSYEQYF. The full variable domain, its missing parts supplied by reference TRBV7-9 and TRBJ2-7, is DTGVSQNPRHKITKRGQNVTFRCDPISEHNRLYWYRQTLGQGPEFLTYFQNEAQLEKSRLLSDRFSAERPKGSFSTLEIQRTEQGDSAMYLCASSPRGGSYEQYFGPGTRLTVT.

This sequence joins TRBV11-2 and TRBJ2-3, with 9 bases aligning to TRBD1. The CDR3 spans 15 residues. Germline V gene lookup returns CDR1 SGHAT and CDR2 FQNNGV. V was clipped by 2 bases and J by 4 bases; unmatched bases: 4. The CDR3 region has the DNA TGTGCCAGCAGCTTAACAGGGGGCGTTGCAGATACGCAGTATTTT. This translates into CASSLTGGVADTQYF.

This clonotype was seen a handful of times. The chain uses TRBV20-1 and TRBJ2-6; D might be TRBD1 or TRBD2, each matching 5 bases. Trimming removed 3 bases at V and 4 bases at J, with 13 bases between. CDR1 and CDR2 from the germline V gene are DFQATT and SNEGSKA (reference sequence). The CDR3 consists of 15 residues. Here the CDR3 DNA reads TGCAGTGCTAGGGCAGGGAGTTCGGGGGCCAACGTCCTGACTTTC. Residues: CSARAGSSGANVLTF.

There are a few counts of this clonotype. This chain links TRBV7-8 with TRBJ2-1; D is perhaps TRBD1 or TRBD2 (6 bases each). The V and J ends lost 3 bases and 8 bases respectively, with 14 bases between them. Germline CDR1 and CDR2: SGHVS and FQNEAQ. This CDR3 region has 14 residues. The CDR3 nucleotides read TGTGCCAGCAGCTTTTATGGGGGCGGGGATGAGCAGTTCTTC. Translation gives CASSFYGGGDEQFF. Complete variable domain (other parts from reference TRBV7-8 and TRBJ2-1): GAGVSQSPRYKVAKRGQDVALRCDPISGHVSLFWYQQALGQGPEFLTYFQNEAQLDKSGLPSDRFFAERPEGSVSTLKIQRTQQEDSAVYLCASSFYGGGDEQFFGPGTRLTVL.

The rearrangement uses TRBV20-1 and TRBJ2-7; D gene uncertain. The CDR3 extends over 11 amino acids. Germline CDR1 reads DFQATT; CDR2 reads SNEGSKA (reference sequence). CDR3 region: CAISRSYEQYV. CDR3 nucleotides: TGCGCAATCAGCCGGTCCTACGAGCAGTACGTC.

The V call is TRBV2, the J call TRBJ1-2; TRBD1 agrees at 7 bases. The CDR3 extends over 13 amino acids. CDR1 is SNHLY and CDR2 is FYNNEI in the germline V gene. V lost 5 bases to trimming and J lost 4 bases; unmatched junction nucleotides: 4. CDR3 sequence: CASSTTGFYGYTF. The CDR3 bases are TGTGCCAGCAGTACGACAGGGTTCTATGGCTACACCTTC.

This clonotype was found a few times. This chain joins TRBV4-1 and TRBJ2-5; 9 nucleotides line up with TRBD1. Germline V gene lookup returns CDR1 MGHRA and CDR2 YSYEKL. The CDR3 is 16 residues long. With V trimmed by 4 bases and J by 4 bases, 10 bases remained unmatched. The CDR3 coding sequence is TGCGCCAGCAGCCCCTCCGGGACAGGGTTCACAGAGACCCAGTACTTC. Translated: CASSPSGTGFTETQYF.

The V call is TRBV10-3, the J call TRBJ2-7, with 11 bases lining up with TRBD2. From germline, CDR1 is ENHRY and CDR2 SYGVKD. V gave up 2 bases and J gave up 2 bases; unmatched junction bases: 5. This CDR3 region has 16 residues. CDR3 region: CAISEGSTSGAYEQYF. CDR3 DNA sequence: TGTGCCATCAGTGAGGGGTCGACTAGCGGGGCCTACGAGCAGTACTTC.